This TCR beta chain is drawn from a study of Ad26.COV2.S vaccination and SARS-CoV-2 variants. This clone has a single count. Its specificity is unknown. V was pared by 0 bases and J by 7 bases, with 8 bases between. CDR3 length equals 13 residues. CDR1 is LNHNV and CDR2 is YYDKDF in the germline V gene (reference sequence). Described treatment: roughly 20 received Ad26.COV2.S at low or high dose, single or two shots; about five received placebo; per-sample allocation not given. Following the first vaccine or placebo injection, samples were taken on day 63. Using immunoSEQ multiplex PCR, the repertoire was profiled, and TCRdb retains in-frame clones only, with some absent. The sample includes roughly 300,000 clones, roughly nine tenths seen only once; the top ten take around 6.1%. Whole-study results and caveats: An underestimation of total T cell responses may have resulted from the TCR breadth and depth analyses. Vaccinees showed greater spike-specific TCR breadth than placebo recipients. Across vaccine and placebo recipients, the breadth of non-spike TCRs was similar.

The specimen comprised peripheral blood, sampled in a trial of Ad26.COV2.S vaccine versus placebo. This sequence was found in a person aged 18 to 65 who received the Ad26.COV2.S COVID-19 vaccine or a placebo. This rearrangement joins TRBV15 to TRBJ2-3; D is ambiguous. The CDR3 loop reads CATSRDSEHTQYF. The CDR3 DNA is TGTGCCACCAGCAGAGATTCCGAACATACGCAGTATTTT.